This TCR beta chain is drawn from a study of molecular identifiers for immune sequencing clone quantification. Whole-study results and caveats: Highly expanded clones may be undercounted when identical TCR molecules share barcodes.

Note on this clonotype: What it binds is unknown.

Libraries of naive CD8 T cells were made from around 20,000 to 1,000,000 sorted cells. They used 10%, 30% or 50% RNA. For bulk TCR libraries, previously described methods and listed TCR primers were used. TCRdb re-called the PCR reads through MiXCR, storing one row per CDR3 protein. The sample lists approximately 630,000 distinct CDR3 sequences, 25% seen once, with 0.78% in the top ten. The ends lost 6 bases at V and 0 bases at J; junction bases unmatched: 16. Germline CDR1 and CDR2: PRHDT and FYEKMQ (reference sequence). The CDR3 runs 20 residues. The chain uses TRBV13 and TRBJ2-3; 12 nucleotides match TRBD2. Material for sequencing was naive CD8+ T cells from blood, with Jurkat cell RNA spiked in. Subset: FACS-sorted CD8+CD4-CCR7+CD45RA+ naive T cells. The receptor's source is a human donor in good health. Some libraries in this study had Jurkat cell RNA spiked in. CDR3 protein: CASRDFTGLAGHHSTDTQYF. The CDR3 DNA sequence: TGTGCCAGCAGGGACTTCACGGGACTAGCGGGTCACCATAGCACAGATACGCAGTATTTT.